The clone carrying this T cell receptor (beta chain) was recorded many times. Its antigen is as yet unknown. This entry is derived from a study of T-cell reconstitution after alpha-beta-depleted transplantation in children. General observations from the study: Reportedly, alpha-beta T cells present about two months post-transplant originated from several hundred expanded clones of graft origin. It was surviving recipient T cells and thymic progenitors that gave some patients high TCRbeta diversity at day 60. T-cell counts and diversity were attributed mostly to newly produced T cells one year after transplant.

During its preparation, the TCRbeta library received unique molecular identifiers. One entry per CDR3 protein results from TCRdb running MiXCR on the PCR reads. The sample lists over 120,000 distinct CDR3 sequences, about 8.8% occurring once. The TCR was taken from a female patient between 2 and 15 years old who had a stem cell transplant for congenital amegakaryocytic thrombocytopenia, so the T cells may come from the graft donor. The source was PBMCs, mostly from graft donor cells, collected 180 days after TCRalphabeta/CD19-depleted stem cell transplant.

Here the CDR3 reads CASSLGWTATGKNIQYF. In nucleotides, the CDR3 is TGCGCCAGCAGCTTGGGGTGGACAGCCACGGGCAAAAACATTCAGTACTTC. This chain links TRBV5-1 with TRBJ2-4; possible D gene TRBD1, 6 bases. This CDR3 comprises 17 residues. Germline loops: CDR1 SGHRS, CDR2 YFSETQ. Trimming pared 0 bases from V and 3 bases from J, leaving 16 bases between.